This T cell receptor beta chain was sequenced during a study of CD8+ T cells in alopecia areata. Study-level points and caveats: Scalp and blood samples kept many expanded lesional clones throughout tofacitinib.

Sample treatment: oral pan-JAK inhibitor, 5-10 mg twice daily. cDNA reverse transcribed from extracted RNA served as the sequencing template. The method was immunoSEQ multiplex PCR; TCRdb's version includes in-frame clones alone and lacks a portion of them. The sample carries around 300,000 clones, 60% recorded once. CDR1 is SGHTA and CDR2 is FQGNSA in the germline V gene. The V gene lost 2 bases and the J gene lost 6 bases, with 5 bases spanning the gap. The CDR3 is made up of 11 amino acids. To note about this clone: The antigen remains unidentified.

The material sequenced was CD4+ T cells sorted from blood, taken around week 54, from a patient treated with tofacitinib. The V call is TRBV7-2, the J call TRBJ2-7; unclear D gene. The receptor was isolated from a human donor with alopecia areata. In DNA form, the CDR3 reads TGTGCCAGCAGCTTAAATGCCGAGCAGTACTTC. Amino acids: CASSLNAEQYF.